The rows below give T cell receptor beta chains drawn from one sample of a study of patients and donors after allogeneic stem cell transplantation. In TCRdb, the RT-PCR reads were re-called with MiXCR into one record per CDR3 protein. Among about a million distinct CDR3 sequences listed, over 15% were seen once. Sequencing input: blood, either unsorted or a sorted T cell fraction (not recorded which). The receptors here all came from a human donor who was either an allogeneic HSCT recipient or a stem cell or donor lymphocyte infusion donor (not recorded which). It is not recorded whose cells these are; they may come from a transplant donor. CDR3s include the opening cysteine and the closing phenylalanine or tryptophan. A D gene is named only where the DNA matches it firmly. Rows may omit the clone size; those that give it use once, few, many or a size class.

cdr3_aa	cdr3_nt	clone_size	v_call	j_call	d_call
CASSLRSNQPQHF	TGTGCCAGCAGCTTGAGGAGCAATCAGCCCCAGCATTTT	many	TRBV5-6	TRBJ1-5	.
CASSRLASRDNEQFF	TGTGCCAGCAGCCGACTAGCGTCTCGCGACAATGAGCAGTTCTTC	once	TRBV7-3	TRBJ2-1	TRBD2
CASSLRWTGGFTDTQYF	TGTGCCAGCAGCTTAAGGTGGACGGGGGGGTTTACAGATACGCAGTATTTT	.	TRBV9	TRBJ2-3	TRBD2
CSAHPNRGVNSPLHF	TGCAGTGCCCATCCTAACAGGGGTGTTAATTCACCCCTCCACTTT	few	TRBV20-1	TRBJ1-6	TRBD1
CASSQEDMTYEQYF	TGCGCCAGCAGCCAAGAAGACATGACCTACGAGCAGTACTTC	few	TRBV4-1	TRBJ2-7	.
CASTATSHQETQYF	TGTGCCAGCACTGCGACTAGTCACCAAGAGACCCAGTACTTC	.	TRBV12-3/TRBV12-4	TRBJ2-5	.
CSLQEAGGYQETQYF	TGCAGCCTCCAAGAGGCGGGAGGGTACCAAGAGACCCAGTACTTC	.	TRBV29-1	TRBJ2-5	TRBD2
CASSVGIGGSYEQFF	TGTGCCAGCAGCGTAGGGATCGGGGGGTCTTATGAGCAGTTCTTC	few	TRBV9	TRBJ2-1	TRBD2
CASRGSGRGWETQYF	TGTGCCAGCAGAGGGAGCGGGAGGGGTTGGGAGACCCAGTACTTC	.	TRBV12-3/TRBV12-4	TRBJ2-5	TRBD2
CASSEGGQPNSPLHF	TGTGCCAGCAGTGAAGGGGGACAGCCGAATTCACCCCTCCACTTT	few	TRBV6-1	TRBJ1-6	TRBD1
CASSLGSKNIQYF	TGTGCCAGCAGTTTAGGGTCCAAAAACATTCAGTACTTC	many	TRBV12-3/TRBV12-4	TRBJ2-4	.
CASSPQREVPDTQYF	TGTGCCAGCAGCCCCCAGCGGGAGGTCCCAGATACGCAGTATTTT	few	TRBV6-1	TRBJ2-3	TRBD2
CASSQEGQHTDTQYF	TGTGCCAGCAGTCAGGAGGGACAACACACAGATACGCAGTATTTT	many	TRBV12-3/TRBV12-4	TRBJ2-3	.
CASSTLAGGVDTQYF	TGTGCCAGCAGCACACTAGCGGGGGGGGTAGATACGCAGTATTTT	.	TRBV7-8	TRBJ2-3	TRBD2
CSASVNTEAFF	TGCAGTGCTAGCGTTAACACTGAAGCTTTCTTT	few	TRBV20-1	TRBJ1-1	.
CASSLLTSSNHYNEQFF	TGTGCCAGCAGCTTATTGACTAGCAGTAACCACTACAATGAGCAGTTCTTC	few	TRBV5-8	TRBJ2-1	TRBD2
CAISAPDRGALNTEAFF	TGTGCCATCAGTGCACCGGACAGGGGAGCTCTGAACACTGAAGCTTTCTTT	.	TRBV10-3	TRBJ1-1	TRBD1
CASSLLLGRSTDTQYF	TGTGCCAGCAGCTTACTTTTAGGTCGGAGCACAGATACGCAGTATTTT	.	TRBV7-9	TRBJ2-3	.
CATWHGDTDTQYF	TGTGCCACCTGGCACGGGGACACAGATACGCAGTATTTT	many	TRBV15	TRBJ2-3	.
CSAGSRRTGELFF	TGCAGCGCCGGGTCCAGAAGGACCGGGGAGCTGTTTTTT	many	TRBV29-1	TRBJ2-2	.
CASRVAGGRTGELFF	TGCGCCAGCCGAGTAGCGGGAGGGCGAACCGGGGAGCTGTTTTTT	.	TRBV5-1	TRBJ2-2	TRBD2
CASTHRAGELFF	TGTGCCAGCACGCACAGGGCCGGGGAGCTGTTTTTT	many	TRBV12-3/TRBV12-4	TRBJ2-2	.
CASSQDPGTGAHEQYF	TGTGCCAGCAGCCAAGATCCAGGGACAGGGGCCCACGAGCAGTACTTC	few	TRBV4-2	TRBJ2-7	TRBD1
CASSRVDRNTEAFF	TGCGCCAGCAGCAGGGTTGACCGGAACACTGAAGCTTTCTTT	.	TRBV5-1	TRBJ1-1	.
CASRAREGDLYF	TGTGCCAGCAGAGCGCGGGAGGGTGATCTGTACTTC	once	TRBV2	TRBJ2-5	TRBD2
CSARRTGLDSPLHF	TGCAGTGCTAGAAGGACAGGGTTAGACTCACCCCTCCACTTT	few	TRBV20-1	TRBJ1-6	TRBD1
CASSWGTGLNQPQHF	TGTGCCAGCAGCTGGGGGACAGGGCTTAATCAGCCCCAGCATTTT	.	TRBV7-9	TRBJ1-5	TRBD1
CSARAGGYSYEQYF	TGCAGTGCTAGGGCGGGGGGCTACTCCTACGAGCAGTACTTC	few	TRBV20-1	TRBJ2-7	TRBD2
CASSPSGGTTYEQYF	TGTGCCAGCAGCCCGAGCGGGGGGACAACCTACGAGCAGTACTTC	few	TRBV11-2	TRBJ2-7	TRBD2
CASSLPGPPAPGGYTF	TGTGCCAGCAGCCTGCCGGGACCGCCCGCCCCGGGTGGCTACACCTTC	few	TRBV21-1	TRBJ1-2	.
CASSVVVYEQYF	TGTGCCAGCAGCGTAGTGGTCTATGAGCAGTACTTC	.	TRBV9	TRBJ2-7	.
CASSYEREETQYF	TGCGCCAGCAGTTATGAAAGGGAGGAGACCCAGTACTTC	.	TRBV5-1	TRBJ2-5	.
CASNLGGQGASWALHF	TGTGCCAGCAACCTAGGGGGACAGGGGGCGTCTTGGGCCCTCCACTTT	.	TRBV6-1	TRBJ1-6	TRBD1
CATRDRRSSTDTQYF	TGTGCCACCCGGGACAGGAGATCTAGCACAGATACGCAGTATTTT	few	TRBV24-1	TRBJ2-3	TRBD1
CASRATPGSYNEQFF	TGTGCCAGCAGGGCGACACCAGGCTCCTACAATGAGCAGTTCTTC	.	TRBV6-1	TRBJ2-1	.
CASSTERQVLLQPQHF	TGTGCCAGCAGCACCGAAAGACAGGTCCTATTACAGCCCCAGCATTTT	few	TRBV21-1	TRBJ1-5	.
CASNIRGMNEQFF	TGTGCCAGCAACATCAGGGGTATGAATGAGCAGTTCTTC	few	TRBV6-6	TRBJ2-1	.
CAWRLYNEQFF	TGTGCCTGGAGACTCTACAATGAGCAGTTCTTC	.	TRBV30	TRBJ2-1	.
CASKGPRLTGANVLTF	TGTGCCAGCAAGGGACCAAGGCTGACTGGGGCCAACGTCCTGACTTTC	few	TRBV7-8	TRBJ2-6	.
CASSYFSTGPYEQYF	TGTGCCAGCAGTTACTTTTCAACAGGGCCCTACGAGCAGTACTTC	few	TRBV6-2/TRBV6-3	TRBJ2-7	.